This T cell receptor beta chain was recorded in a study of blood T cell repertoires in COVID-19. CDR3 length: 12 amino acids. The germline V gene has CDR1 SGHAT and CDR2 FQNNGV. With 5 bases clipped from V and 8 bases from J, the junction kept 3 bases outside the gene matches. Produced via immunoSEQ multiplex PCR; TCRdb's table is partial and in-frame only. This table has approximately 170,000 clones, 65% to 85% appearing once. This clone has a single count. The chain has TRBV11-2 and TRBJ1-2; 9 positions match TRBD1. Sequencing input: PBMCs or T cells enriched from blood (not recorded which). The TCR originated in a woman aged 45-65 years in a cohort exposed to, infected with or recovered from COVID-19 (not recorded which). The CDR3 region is CASSRTGDGYTF. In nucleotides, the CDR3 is TGTGCCAGCAGCCGGACAGGGGACGGCTACACCTTC.